This entry describes one TCR beta chain. Antigen specificity is unknown. Germline V gene sequence: CDR1 SGHDT, CDR2 YYEEEE. Trimming pared 2 bases from V and 2 bases from J, leaving 8 bases between. This CDR3 contains 14 residues. This specimen belongs to a study of T cell responses to AZD1222 COVID-19 vaccine. Libraries were prepared by immunoSEQ multiplex PCR; TCRdb keeps only in-frame clonotypes and omits some of them. The sample includes about 140,000 clones, less than 95% seen only once; the top ten take around 8%. Findings and limits, study-wide: Seropositive AZD1222 recipients at baseline numbered only five or six.

V and J are TRBV5-6 and TRBJ2-1; TRBD2 is a possible D gene (5 bases). This specimen was peripheral blood, taken 28 days after the second dose of the MenACWY control vaccine. This TCR came from an adult who received the MenACWY meningococcal vaccine as a control. Here the CDR3 reads CASSLAVPYNEQFF. CDR3 nucleotides: TGTGCCAGCAGCTTAGCGGTCCCCTACAATGAGCAGTTCTTC.